The 17 T cell receptor beta chains listed next were all sequenced from one sample in a study of cytomegalovirus exposure and HLA in healthy donors. Vbeta (60) and Jbeta (13) primers were used in the PCR. Measured with immunoSEQ multiplex PCR; TCRdb has only the in-frame clones, and not every one. This sample has roughly 140,000 clones, with over 60% found just once. Specimen: PBMCs. The receptors were gathered from a woman younger than 45 in good health and CMV-seronegative.

The chain uses TRBV7-9 and TRBJ1-2, with no clear D. Germline CDR1 SEHNR, CDR2 FQNEAQ (reference sequence). This CDR3 contains 15 residues. Deletions cut 1 base from V and 8 bases from J, with 17 bases between. DNA for the CDR3: TGTGCCAGCAGCTTAGGCGGGATGATGCAACGGGGCTACACCTTC. Amino acid sequence: CASSLGGMMQRGYTF.

This rearrangement joins TRBV2 to TRBJ2-1, with D unresolved. From germline, CDR1 is SNHLY and CDR2 FYNNEI. Trimming pared 1 base from V and 2 bases from J, leaving 6 bases between. The CDR3 sequence is 14 residues long. CDR3: CASSEVAPYNEQFF. The CDR3 DNA is TGTGCCAGCAGTGAAGTGGCTCCCTACAATGAGCAGTTCTTC.

The CDR3 here is CASSLRQGFAPGNTIYF. CDR3 nucleotides: TGTGCCAGCAGCTTAAGACAGGGTTTCGCTCCTGGAAACACCATATATTTT. The chain is built from TRBV11-2 and TRBJ1-3; 7 bases are shared with TRBD1. Germline assignment: CDR1 SGHAT and CDR2 FQNNGV. The CDR3 has 17 residues. Germline trimming cut 2 bases from V and 2 bases from J; bases unmatched to any gene: 9. Full variable domain (outside the CDR3, taken from reference TRBV11-2 and TRBJ1-3): EAGVAQSPRYKIIEKRQSVAFWCNPISGHATLYWYQQILGQGPKLLIQFQNNGVVDDSQLPKDRFSAERLKGVDSTLKIQPAKLEDSAVYLCASSLRQGFAPGNTIYFGEGSWLTVV.

This clone was detected only a few times. The rearrangement links TRBV19 to TRBJ2-1, with 8 bases fitting TRBD1. Trimming took 5 bases from V and 0 from J; bases not matched to a gene: 6. CDR3 length: 16 residues. Germline V gene lookup returns CDR1 LNHDA and CDR2 SQIVND (reference sequence). The CDR3 DNA reads TGTGCCAGTAGTGACCCCAGGGGGCCCTCCTACAATGAGCAGTTCTTC. Encoded protein: CASSDPRGPSYNEQFF.

As for this clone: A junction end diverges from the germline sequence, so it may reflect a read error. The chain uses TRBV6-1 and TRBJ1-2; 8 bases align to TRBD1. Per the germline V gene, CDR1 is MNHNS and CDR2 is SASEGT. The CDR3 contains 15 residues. In DNA form, the CDR3 reads TGTGCCAGTAGTGGAGGACAGGGTATTAACTATGGCTACACCTTC. Amino acids: CASSGGQGINYGYTF.

This rearrangement joins TRBV6-5 to TRBJ2-7, with 7 nucleotides matching TRBD1. V shed 0 bases and J 3 bases; nucleotides not matched to a gene: 5. This CDR3 is built from 15 residues. CDR1 and CDR2 (germline): MNHEY, SVGAGI. CDR3: CASSYSPGQIYEQYF. DNA for the CDR3: TGTGCCAGCAGTTACTCGCCGGGACAGATCTACGAGCAGTACTTC.

In this sample, this clone turned up once. The chain employs TRBV9 and TRBJ1-1, with 8 bases matching TRBD1. CDR1 SGDLS and CDR2 YYNGEE come from the germline V gene. The CDR3 has 15 residues. With V trimmed by 3 bases and J by 1 base, 5 bases remained unmatched. For the CDR3, the DNA is TGTGCCAGCAGCGAGACAGGGGCCAGGAACACTGAAGCTTTCTTT. This translates into CASSETGARNTEAFF. The whole variable domain, filled in from reference TRBV9 and TRBJ1-1, reads DSGVTQTPKHLITATGQRVTLRCSPRSGDLSVYWYQQSLDQGLQFLIQYYNGEERAKGNILERFSAQQFPDLHSELNLSSLELGDSALYFCASSETGARNTEAFFGQGTRLTVV.

The V and J genes are TRBV5-6 and TRBJ1-2, with a weak D call TRBD1 (5 bases). The CDR3 spans 13 residues. V lost 6 bases to trimming and J lost 7 bases, with 16 bases between them. Germline CDR1 is SGHDT and CDR2 is YYEEEE. CDR3 DNA sequence: TGTGCCAGCACCTGGAGAGGGGAGGCTGGCTACACCTTC. Translated, it gives CASTWRGEAGYTF.

This chain connects TRBV27 to TRBJ1-1, with D unresolved. Trimming left V 5 bases short and J 7 bases short, with 11 bases between. CDR1 and CDR2 (germline): MNHEY, SMNVEV (reference sequence). There are 12 residues in the CDR3. This CDR3 reads CASSPPSREAFF. CDR3 nucleotide sequence: TGTGCCAGCAGTCCGCCGAGTCGTGAAGCTTTCTTT.

The chain recombines TRBV5-6 with TRBJ1-5; tentative D call: TRBD1 (5 bases). The germline V gene encodes CDR1 SGHDT and CDR2 YYEEEE. V was shortened by 0 bases and J by 3 bases, with 10 bases between the two germline ends. The CDR3 has 15 amino acids. The CDR3 loop reads CASSLEAQDNQPQHF. Written as DNA, the CDR3 is TGTGCCAGCAGCTTGGAGGCACAGGACAATCAGCCCCAGCATTTT. Looking up the rest from reference TRBV5-6 and TRBJ1-5 gives the full variable domain: DAGVTQSPTHLIKTRGQQVTLRCSPKSGHDTVSWYQQALGQGPQFIFQYYEEEERQRGNFPDRFSGHQFPNYSSELNVNALLLGDSALYLCASSLEAQDNQPQHFGDGTRLSIL.

This sequence joins TRBV7-3 and TRBJ2-2; D remains ambiguous. Germline values: CDR1 SGHTA, CDR2 FQGTGA. The CDR3 is 12 amino acids. Trimming took off 4 bases at V and 4 bases at J, with 4 bases between the two ends. The CDR3 loop reads CASSSGTGELFF. CDR3 nucleotide sequence: TGTGCCAGCAGCTCAGGCACCGGGGAGCTGTTTTTT.

The chain joins TRBV6-6 to TRBJ2-7, with 7 bases that match TRBD1. The CDR3 length is 16 residues. CDR1 and CDR2 (germline): MNHNY, SVGAGI (reference sequence). V lost 2 bases, J lost 0 bases, and 7 bases stayed unmatched. The CDR3 region is CASSYLRQGPSYEQYF. In nucleotides, the CDR3 is TGTGCCAGCAGTTACCTTCGACAGGGTCCCTCCTACGAGCAGTACTTC.

V gene TRBV9 combines with J gene TRBJ2-1, with D tentatively TRBD2 (6 bases). V lost 7 bases and J lost 4, with 9 bases in between. Germline loops: CDR1 SGDLS, CDR2 YYNGEE. The CDR3 contains 12 residues. In DNA form, the CDR3 reads TGTGCCAGCGGGACTCAGTACAATGAGCAGTTCTTC. Translating it yields CASGTQYNEQFF.

V gene TRBV7-9 combines with J gene TRBJ2-7; 7 bases agree with TRBD1. Germline lookup yields CDR1 SEHNR and CDR2 FQNEAQ (reference sequence). CDR3 length: 14 amino acids. Trimming at V came to 1 base and at J to 2 bases, leaving 2 bases not matched to a gene. The CDR3 DNA sequence: TGTGCCAGCAGCTTAGACGGGACAGCCTACGAGCAGTACTTC. This translates into CASSLDGTAYEQYF.

V and J are TRBV7-3 and TRBJ2-3; D is possibly TRBD2 (5 bases). V was clipped by 5 bases and J by 3 bases, with 9 bases between them. This CDR3 contains 13 residues. Germline assignment: CDR1 SGHTA and CDR2 FQGTGA. CDR3 sequence (DNA): TGTGCCAGCAGCCCGAGGGTGACAGATACGCAGTATTTT. Amino acids: CASSPRVTDTQYF.

The chain employs TRBV14 and TRBJ2-1, with TRBD2 matching over 7 bases. The J segment lost 8 bases and the V segment lost 4 bases, leaving 8 bases of the junction unmatched. In germline, CDR1 is SGHDN, CDR2 FVKESK. CDR3 size: 14 residues. The CDR3, as DNA: TGTGCCAGCAGCCGAGGACTAGTTGTCCATGAGCAGTTCTTC. It specifies CASSRGLVVHEQFF.

The chain recombines TRBV21-1 with TRBJ2-1; no DNA check was done on the table's D call, TRBD2. TRBV21-1 is recorded as a pseudogene. There are 14 residues in the CDR3. CDR3 nucleotides: TGTGCCAGCAGCAAAGGGGGGGATCGGGATGAGCAGTTCTTC. It is translated as CASSKGGDRDEQFF.